The 18 T cell receptor beta chains below come from one sample, sequenced in a study of early T cells in non-severe SARS-CoV-2 infection (dated by TCRdb to the early 2020s). Library prep was done by 5' RACE. Sequencing was carried out with a NextSeq 500. The raw public data were reprocessed by TCRdb itself: fastp quality trimming at Q25, MiXCR clonotype calling, in-frame beta chains only. Each CDR3 protein appears once, grouped with its most common genes and DNA. The sample contains around 100,000 distinct CDR3 sequences, roughly 17% of them found a single time. The leading ten clones occupy roughly 1.3% of the sample. The specimen was whole blood. The receptors derive from an adult who was a healthcare worker with PCR-confirmed SARS-CoV-2 infection or an uninfected control (not recorded which).

In this sample, this clonotype turned up a few times. This sequence joins TRBV19 and TRBJ2-5; possibly TRBD1 or TRBD2 for D (5 bases each). Trimming pared 5 bases from V and 10 bases from J, leaving 20 bases between. The CDR3 is 14 residues long. Germline-derived CDR1 and CDR2 are LNHDA and SQIVND (reference sequence). The DNA of the CDR3 is TGTGCCAGTAGTCCCTTCACGGGACCCGCGGACCAGTACTTC. Its translation is CASSPFTGPADQYF.

Only a few counts were recorded for this clonotype. The CDR3 is CASRGQGTQPQHF. The CDR3 nucleotides are TGTGCCAGCAGAGGACAGGGGACCCAGCCCCAGCATTTT. The chain employs TRBV6-1 and TRBJ1-5, with 9 bases fitting TRBD1. In germline, CDR1 is MNHNS, CDR2 SASEGT. V lost 6 bases to trimming and J lost 7 bases; unmatched junction nucleotides: 4. The CDR3 is 13 amino acids.

This clonotype was observed a handful of times. The rearrangement joins TRBV6-6 to TRBJ1-1, with D possibly being TRBD1 (5 bases). V dropped 6 bases and J dropped 1 base, with 9 bases sitting between them. The germline V gene has CDR1 MNHNY and CDR2 SVGAGI (reference sequence). CDR3 length equals 13 residues. As DNA, the CDR3 is TGTGCCAGCAGCGAAGGACAGAACACTGAAGCTTTCTTT. Its protein is CASSEGQNTEAFF.

As to this clonotype: Given a much more abundant clone one base away, this may be a read error. The CDR3 region is CASSFDGNQPQHF. The CDR3 bases are TGTGCCAGCAGCTTTGACGGGAATCAGCCCCAGCATTTT. The chain carries TRBV7-8 and TRBJ1-5; D unresolved. V was shortened by 3 bases and J by 4 bases, with 7 bases between the two germline ends. CDR3 length: 13 residues. CDR1 is SGHVS, CDR2 FQNEAQ, per germline.

The chain employs TRBV11-2 and TRBJ2-5, with TRBD1 identical over 7 bases. The CDR3 is 18 amino acids. V was clipped by 4 bases and J by 2 bases; unmatched bases: 16. CDR1 is SGHAT and CDR2 is FQNNGV in the germline V gene. The CDR3, as DNA: TGTGCCAGCAGCTCACCCGGGGACAGCCCAGGACTGCAAGAGACCCAGTACTTC. Its translation is CASSSPGDSPGLQETQYF.

This clonotype was counted a few times. The chain recombines TRBV12-3 or TRBV12-4 with TRBJ1-1, with D uncertain. V lost 5 bases to trimming and J lost 4 bases, with 8 bases between them. The CDR3 runs 12 residues. CDR3 loop: CASSIPGTEAFF. Here the CDR3 DNA reads TGTGCCAGCAGTATCCCGGGCACTGAAGCTTTCTTT.

This clonotype occurred a few times. The chain combines TRBV12-3 or TRBV12-4 with TRBJ2-2, with D possibly TRBD2 on 5 matching bases. Deletions cut 0 bases from V and 5 bases from J, with 16 bases between. This CDR3 is 17 amino acids long. This chain's CDR3 is CASSLARSGKGTGELFF. The CDR3 DNA sequence: TGTGCCAGCAGTTTAGCGCGTTCCGGGAAAGGAACCGGGGAGCTGTTTTTT.

This clonotype was detected only a few times. The J gene is TRBJ1-5, the V gene TRBV28; D is possibly TRBD1 (5 bases). Germline V gene data show CDR1 as MDHEN and CDR2 as SYDVKM. V was pared by 5 bases and J by 4 bases, with 9 bases between. The length of the CDR3 is 13 residues. CDR3 nucleotide sequence: TGTGCCAGCAGTATACAGGTTAATCAGCCCCAGCATTTT. This sequence encodes CASSIQVNQPQHF.

This clonotype was counted ten times or more. The chain recombines TRBV5-4 with TRBJ1-2; D perhaps matches TRBD1 (5 bases). Germline-derived CDR1 and CDR2 are SGHNT and YYREEE (reference sequence). V was shortened by 6 bases and J by 6 bases, with 18 bases between the two germline ends. There are 14 residues in the CDR3. The CDR3 spells CASNGQGMNHGYTF. The CDR3 region has the DNA TGTGCCAGCAACGGGCAGGGAATGAATCATGGCTACACCTTC.

This clonotype was picked up many times. The chain couples TRBV5-1 to TRBJ2-7, with 9 bases aligning to TRBD1. The germline V gene encodes CDR1 SGHRS and CDR2 YFSETQ. V trimming: 4 bases; J trimming: 2 bases; junction bases outside the gene matches: 4. The CDR3 length is 14 residues. CDR3 coding DNA: TGCGCCAGCAGCACGGGACAGGGCCCCTACGAGCAGTACTTC. It specifies CASSTGQGPYEQYF.

This clonotype was recorded at least ten times. The chain is built from TRBV4-1 and TRBJ2-2, with no clear D. This CDR3 region has 15 residues. Per the germline V gene, CDR1 is MGHRA and CDR2 is YSYEKL. V lost 4 bases to trimming and J lost 4 bases, with 13 bases between them. The CDR3 region is CASSPSGGATGELFF. DNA of the CDR3: TGCGCCAGCAGCCCTTCAGGCGGCGCCACCGGGGAGCTGTTTTTT.

The chain joins TRBV28 to TRBJ2-5, with TRBD1 identical over 8 bases. This CDR3 region has 17 residues. Germline CDR1 reads MDHEN; CDR2 reads SYDVKM. V was pared by 4 bases and J by 5 bases, with 15 bases of the junction left unmatched. CDR3 residues: CASSSHRDRHTVETQYF. The CDR3, as DNA: TGTGCCAGCAGTTCTCACCGGGACAGGCATACGGTTGAGACCCAGTACTTC.

This clonotype has more than one count but fewer than ten. This rearrangement joins TRBV28 to TRBJ2-7; either TRBD1 or TRBD2 may fit D (5 bases each). CDR1 MDHEN and CDR2 SYDVKM come from the germline V gene. With 7 bases removed from V and 0 bases from J, the gap between germline ends came to 10 bases. The CDR3 is 13 residues long. CDR3 amino acids: CASTGTRSYEQYF. The CDR3 region has the DNA TGTGCCAGCACGGGGACCCGCTCCTACGAGCAGTACTTC.

The J gene is TRBJ2-1, the V gene TRBV2, with unresolved D. The CDR3 runs 14 residues. Germline V lookup: CDR1 SNHLY, CDR2 FYNNEI. V was pared by 8 bases and J by 2 bases, with 13 bases between. The CDR3 DNA is TGTGCCAGCTTTCGTGGAGAAGCCTACAATGAGCAGTTCTTC. Translating gives CASFRGEAYNEQFF.

The chain carries TRBV11-2 and TRBJ2-5, with TRBD2 as a possible D gene (5 bases). The CDR3 is 13 residues long. V shed 4 bases and J shed 5 bases, with 11 bases lying between them. The germline V gene encodes CDR1 SGHAT and CDR2 FQNNGV. The CDR3 DNA follows: TGTGCCAGCAGCTCACGGACTTATGAGACCCAGTACTTC. Protein: CASSSRTYETQYF.

The J gene is TRBJ2-2, the V gene TRBV5-4, with D maybe TRBD1 (5 bases). CDR1 is SGHNT, CDR2 YYREEE, per germline (reference sequence). This CDR3 comprises 14 residues. Trimming stripped 1 base from V and 4 bases from J, with 8 bases between. This CDR3 reads CASSLTGATGELFF. CDR3 DNA: TGTGCCAGCAGCTTGACAGGAGCCACCGGGGAGCTGTTTTTT. Supplemented by reference TRBV5-4 and TRBJ2-2, the full variable domain reads ETGVTQSPTHLIKTRGQQVTLRCSSQSGHNTVSWYQQALGQGPQFIFQYYREEENGRGNFPPRFSGLQFPNYSSELNVNALELDDSALYLCASSLTGATGELFFGEGSRLTVL.

This clonotype occurred a few times. The chain carries TRBV3-1 and TRBJ1-4, with D unclear. Between the trimmed V and J ends, which lost 4 bases and 7 bases, there was a span of 10 bases. The germline gives CDR1 LGHDT, CDR2 YNNKEL (reference sequence). This CDR3 is 13 amino acids long. This CDR3 reads CASSPRNSEKLFF. CDR3 nucleotides: TGTGCCAGCAGCCCCCGCAACAGTGAAAAACTGTTTTTT.

V and J are TRBV7-2 and TRBJ2-7; TRBD1 is a possible D gene (5 bases). CDR1 is SGHTA and CDR2 is FQGNSA in the germline V gene. V lost 2 bases to trimming and J lost 3 bases, with 11 bases between them. The CDR3 is made up of 14 amino acids. As DNA, the CDR3 is TGTGCCAGCAGCTTAAGGGGCGGTTACTACGAGCAGTACTTC. This encodes CASSLRGGYYEQYF.